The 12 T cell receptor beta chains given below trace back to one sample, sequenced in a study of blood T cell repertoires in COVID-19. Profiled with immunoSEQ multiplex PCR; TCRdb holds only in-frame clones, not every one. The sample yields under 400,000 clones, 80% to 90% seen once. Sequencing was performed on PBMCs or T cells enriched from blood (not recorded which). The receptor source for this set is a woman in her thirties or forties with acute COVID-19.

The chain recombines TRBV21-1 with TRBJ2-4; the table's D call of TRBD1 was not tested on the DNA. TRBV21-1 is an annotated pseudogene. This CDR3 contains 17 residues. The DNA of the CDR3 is TGTGCCAGCAGCGAACAGAACCAGGGATCCGCCAAAAACATTCAGTACTTC. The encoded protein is CASSEQNQGSAKNIQYF.

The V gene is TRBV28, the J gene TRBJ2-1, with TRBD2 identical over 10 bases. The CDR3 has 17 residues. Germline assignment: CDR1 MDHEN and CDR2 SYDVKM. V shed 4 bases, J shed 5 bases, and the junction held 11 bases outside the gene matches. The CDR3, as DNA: TGTGCCAGCAGTTCCATACGGGTACTAGCGGGGAACAATGAGCAGTTCTTC. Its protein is CASSSIRVLAGNNEQFF.

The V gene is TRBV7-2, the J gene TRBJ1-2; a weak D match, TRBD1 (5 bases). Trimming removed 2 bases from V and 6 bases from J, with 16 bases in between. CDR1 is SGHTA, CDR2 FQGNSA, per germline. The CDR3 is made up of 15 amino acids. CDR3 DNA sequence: TGTGCCAGCAGCTTAAATCCCGGGGGAGAACATGGCTACACCTTC. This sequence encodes CASSLNPGGEHGYTF.

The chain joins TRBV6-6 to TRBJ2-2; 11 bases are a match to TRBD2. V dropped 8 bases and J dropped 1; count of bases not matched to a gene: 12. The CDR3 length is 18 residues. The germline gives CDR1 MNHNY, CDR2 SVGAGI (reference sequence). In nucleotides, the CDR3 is TGTGCCAGCGGTCGACTAGCGGGGAATATCGGGAACACCGGGGAGCTGTTTTTT. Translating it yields CASGRLAGNIGNTGELFF.

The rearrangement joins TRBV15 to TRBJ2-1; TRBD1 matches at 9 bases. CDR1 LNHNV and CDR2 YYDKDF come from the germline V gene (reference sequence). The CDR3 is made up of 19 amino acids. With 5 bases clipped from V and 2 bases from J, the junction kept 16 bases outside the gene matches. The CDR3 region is CATSGRDRADTFPYNEQFF. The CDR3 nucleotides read TGTGCCACCAGCGGACGGGACAGGGCTGATACTTTCCCCTACAATGAGCAGTTCTTC.

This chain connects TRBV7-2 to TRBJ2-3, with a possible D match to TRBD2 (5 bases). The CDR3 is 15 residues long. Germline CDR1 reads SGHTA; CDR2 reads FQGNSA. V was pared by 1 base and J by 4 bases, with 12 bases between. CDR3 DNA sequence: TGTGCCAGCAGCTTAGTTACGGGGTCGGCAGATACGCAGTATTTT. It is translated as CASSLVTGSADTQYF.

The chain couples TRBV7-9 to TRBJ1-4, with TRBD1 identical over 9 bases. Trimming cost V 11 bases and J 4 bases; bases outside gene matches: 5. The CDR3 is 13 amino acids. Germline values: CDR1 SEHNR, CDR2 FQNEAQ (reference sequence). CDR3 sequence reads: CAARTGDNEKLFF. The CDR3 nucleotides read TGTGCCGCGAGGACAGGGGATAATGAAAAACTGTTTTTT. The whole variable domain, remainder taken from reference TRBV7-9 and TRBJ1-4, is DTGVSQNPRHKITKRGQNVTFRCDPISEHNRLYWYRQTLGQGPEFLTYFQNEAQLEKSRLLSDRFSAERPKGSFSTLEIQRTEQGDSAMYLCAARTGDNEKLFFGSGTQLSVL.

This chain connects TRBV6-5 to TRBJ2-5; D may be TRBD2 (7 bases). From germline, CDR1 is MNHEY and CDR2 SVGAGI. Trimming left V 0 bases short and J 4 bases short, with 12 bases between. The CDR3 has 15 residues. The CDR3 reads CASSYSGGRLETQYF. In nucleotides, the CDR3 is TGTGCCAGCAGTTACTCGGGGGGGCGCTTAGAGACCCAGTACTTC.

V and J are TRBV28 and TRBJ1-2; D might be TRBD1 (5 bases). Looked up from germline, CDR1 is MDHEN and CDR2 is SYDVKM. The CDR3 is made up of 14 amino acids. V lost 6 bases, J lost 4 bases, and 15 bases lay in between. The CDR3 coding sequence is TGTGCCAGCAGCCTGCGGGGGGACTTCTATGGCTACACCTTC. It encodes CASSLRGDFYGYTF.

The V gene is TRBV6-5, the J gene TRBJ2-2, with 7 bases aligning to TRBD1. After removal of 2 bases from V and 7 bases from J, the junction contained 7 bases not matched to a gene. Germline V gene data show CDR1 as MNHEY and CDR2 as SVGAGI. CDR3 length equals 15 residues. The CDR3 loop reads CASSYPAGGGGELFF. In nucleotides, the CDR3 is TGTGCCAGCAGTTACCCCGCAGGGGGTGGCGGGGAGCTGTTTTTT.

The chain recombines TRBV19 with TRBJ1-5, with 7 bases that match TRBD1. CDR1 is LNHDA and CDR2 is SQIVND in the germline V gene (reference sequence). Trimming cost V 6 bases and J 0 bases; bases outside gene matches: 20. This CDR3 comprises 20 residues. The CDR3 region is CASSKGQPKAPAFSNQPQHF. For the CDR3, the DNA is TGTGCCAGTAGCAAGGGACAGCCTAAAGCCCCAGCCTTTAGCAATCAGCCCCAGCATTTT.

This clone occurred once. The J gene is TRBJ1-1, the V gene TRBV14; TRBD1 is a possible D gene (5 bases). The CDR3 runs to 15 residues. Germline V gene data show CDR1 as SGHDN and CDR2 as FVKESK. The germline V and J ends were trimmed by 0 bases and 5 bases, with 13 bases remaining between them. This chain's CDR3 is CASSQDWGQWTEAFF. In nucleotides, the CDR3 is TGTGCCAGCAGCCAAGATTGGGGCCAATGGACTGAAGCTTTCTTT. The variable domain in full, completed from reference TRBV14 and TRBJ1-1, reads EAGVTQFPSHSVIEKGQTVTLRCDPISGHDNLYWYRRVMGKEIKFLLHFVKESKQDESGMPNNRFLAERTGGTYSTLKVQPAELEDSGVYFCASSQDWGQWTEAFFGQGTRLTVV.